This T cell receptor (beta chain) derives from a study of T cell changes during pregnancy in multiple sclerosis (dated by TCRdb to the late 2010s). Notes on the research overall: The study examined how the T cell repertoire changed over the course of pregnancy in women with multiple sclerosis.

Libraries were made using the immunoSEQ multiplex PCR assay. The immuneACCESS repertoire file appears here via TCRdb, limited to in-frame rearrangements. These files lack a portion of the clones; in checked studies, under half of the deficit traces to unresolved V genes, and the cause of the others is not known. Recorded for this sample are fewer than 40,000 clones; roughly 90% of them occurred a single time. Together, the top ten hold less than 0.45% of the sample. About this clone itself: Its binding antigen is unknown. Base qualities are not recorded, but no much larger clone differs from it by a single base.

Trimming takes 5 bases from V and 6 bases from J, and the germline ends sit 19 bases apart. According to the germline V gene (reference sequence), CDR1 reads MNHNY and CDR2 reads SVGAGI. There are 15 amino acids in the CDR3, from cysteine to phenylalanine inclusive. Only the CDR3 DNA stays, 45 bases, in frame from base 1. The sequence derives from a female donor in good health, enrolled as a control in a pregnancy study. The sample was CD4+ T cells from peripheral blood mononuclear cells, taken in the second trimester of pregnancy. Recombination linked TRBV6-6 to TRBJ1-2, and TRBD1 may be the D gene, going by 6 matching bases. The sequenced DNA: TGTGCCAGCAGTCCCCCTACGGGAGGGGGAAATGGCTACACCTTC. This translates into CASSPPTGGGNGYTF.